A single sample is the source of the 16 T cell receptor beta chains below, sequenced in a study of CD8 T cells in Susac syndrome. Reverse transcription used about 0.5 to 1 ug RNA and random hexamers. MiXCR, run by TCRdb on the immunoSEQ multiplex PCR reads, gives a single entry per CDR3 protein. The sample shows under 200,000 distinct CDR3 sequences, 92% of them seen only once. The sample taken for sequencing was CD4+ T cells from PBMCs. The receptors stem from a human donor in good health.

V and J are TRBV6-1 and TRBJ2-5; D tentatively reads TRBD1 or TRBD2 (5 bases each). CDR3 length: 16 residues. Trimming stripped 2 bases from V and 2 bases from J, with 15 bases between. The germline CDR1 and CDR2 sequences are MNHNS and SASEGT. The CDR3, as DNA: TGTGCCAGCAGTGAACACTACGGGACGGCACAAGAGACCCAGTACTTC. This sequence encodes CASSEHYGTAQETQYF.

J is TRBJ2-1 and V is TRBV5-1; 8 nucleotides line up with TRBD2. V was clipped by 7 bases and J by 2 bases; unmatched bases: 8. CDR3 length: 15 residues. The germline V gene encodes CDR1 SGHRS and CDR2 YFSETQ. The DNA for the CDR3 is TGCGCCAGCGCAGAGCCTAGCGGGCCCTACAATGAGCAGTTCTTC. Its translation is CASAEPSGPYNEQFF.

V and J are TRBV9 and TRBJ2-3, with 8 bases that match TRBD1. The CDR3 spans 15 residues. Germline lookup yields CDR1 SGDLS and CDR2 YYNGEE. After removal of 0 bases from V and 3 bases from J, the junction contained 3 bases not matched to a gene. CDR3 nucleotide sequence: TGTGCCAGCAGCGTAGGTACAGGGGGGACAGATACGCAGTATTTT. Amino acid sequence: CASSVGTGGTDTQYF.

This chain connects TRBV19 to TRBJ2-1, with 9 bases aligning to TRBD1. CDR3 length: 15 amino acids. V was pared by 11 bases and J by 6 bases, with 14 bases of the junction left unmatched. Germline CDR1 LNHDA, CDR2 SQIVND (reference sequence). The chain's CDR3 is CASKSPGQGLNEQFF. The CDR3 DNA reads TGTGCCTCAAAGAGCCCGGGACAGGGACTCAATGAGCAGTTCTTC.

The chain is built from TRBV14 and TRBJ2-4; D may be TRBD1 or TRBD2 (5 bases each). Germline-derived CDR1 and CDR2 are SGHDN and FVKESK. CDR3 size: 17 residues. V dropped 2 bases and J dropped 5 bases, with 19 bases sitting between them. CDR3 in DNA: TGTGCCAGCAGCCAACTACCGGGACCGATCGACCAAAACATTCAGTACTTC. Encoded protein: CASSQLPGPIDQNIQYF. Filled out from reference TRBV14 and TRBJ2-4, the complete variable domain reads EAGVTQFPSHSVIEKGQTVTLRCDPISGHDNLYWYRRVMGKEIKFLLHFVKESKQDESGMPNNRFLAERTGGTYSTLKVQPAELEDSGVYFCASSQLPGPIDQNIQYFGAGTRLSVL.

This CDR3 reads CASSFRTGNTEAFF. The DNA of the CDR3 is TGTGCCAGCAGTTTCCGGACGGGGAACACTGAAGCTTTCTTT. The chain couples TRBV25-1 to TRBJ1-1; D not resolved. Germline loops: CDR1 MGHDK, CDR2 SYGVNS. This CDR3 comprises 14 residues. V was pared by 5 bases and J by 1 base, with 11 bases between.

This rearrangement joins TRBV20-1 to TRBJ2-1, with D unresolved. CDR1 and CDR2 (germline): DFQATT, SNEGSKA (reference sequence). Deletions cut 1 base from V and 5 bases from J, with 6 bases between. The CDR3 extends over 12 amino acids. Written as DNA, the CDR3 is TGCAGTGCTAGAGTCAGACACAATGAGCAGTTCTTC. Translating gives CSARVRHNEQFF.

The J gene is TRBJ2-7, the V gene TRBV7-8; D is unresolved. This CDR3 comprises 16 residues. CDR1 and CDR2 from the germline V gene are SGHVS and FQNEAQ. Trimming removed 1 base from V and 2 bases from J, with 15 bases in between. Written as DNA, the CDR3 is TGTGCCAGCAGCTTAGTCTGGTCTCCGGACGCCTACGAGCAGTACTTC. Translating it yields CASSLVWSPDAYEQYF.

CDR3 DNA: TGTGCCAGCAGCTTAGGCCGGACAGGGGCGAGTGGCTACACCTTC. Translation gives CASSLGRTGASGYTF. The chain combines TRBV13 with TRBJ1-2; TRBD1 matches at 9 bases. Trimming at V came to 0 bases and at J to 7 bases, leaving 6 bases not matched to a gene. The germline gives CDR1 PRHDT, CDR2 FYEKMQ (reference sequence). The CDR3 spans 15 residues.

The J gene is TRBJ1-6, the V gene TRBV29-1, with D hard to call. Looked up from germline, CDR1 is SQVTM and CDR2 is ANQGSEA. V lost 6 bases, J lost 7 bases, and 19 bases lay in between. The length of the CDR3 is 15 residues. The CDR3 reads CSVATGLETNSPLHF. CDR3 DNA: TGCAGCGTCGCAACCGGGCTTGAGACAAATTCACCCCTCCACTTT.

The chain is built from TRBV5-1 and TRBJ2-5; 9 nucleotides line up with TRBD2. Germline V gene sequence: CDR1 SGHRS, CDR2 YFSETQ. The V segment lost 0 bases and the J segment 0 bases; nucleotides outside the gene matches: 3. The CDR3 is made up of 16 amino acids. The CDR3, as DNA: TGCGCCAGCAGCTTGGGGACTAGCGCTCACCAAGAGACCCAGTACTTC. It is translated as CASSLGTSAHQETQYF.

The chain joins TRBV7-2 to TRBJ1-4, with TRBD1 as a possible D gene (5 bases). Trimming cost V 4 bases and J 5 bases, with 14 bases left between them. CDR1 is SGHTA and CDR2 is FQGNSA in the germline V gene. The CDR3 is 15 amino acids. CDR3 sequence reads: CASSSLSGVNEKLFF. In DNA, the CDR3 is TGTGCCAGCAGCTCTTTATCGGGGGTGAATGAAAAACTGTTTTTT.

The V and J genes are TRBV9 and TRBJ1-5; tentatively, D is TRBD1 (5 bases). The CDR3 consists of 14 residues. Deletions cut 0 bases from V and 5 bases from J, with 9 bases between. Germline assignment: CDR1 SGDLS and CDR2 YYNGEE. The CDR3 bases are TGTGCCAGCAGCGTAGACGGGGGGGATCAGCCCCAGCATTTT. It codes for CASSVDGGDQPQHF.

This clonotype was seen only once. This chain connects TRBV20-1 to TRBJ2-6, with TRBD1 matching 8 bases. Per the germline V gene, CDR1 is DFQATT and CDR2 is SNEGSKA (reference sequence). CDR3 length: 16 residues. The V gene end was trimmed by 5 bases and the J gene end by 0 bases; junction bases not matched to a gene: 6. The CDR3 DNA follows: TGCAGTGCTTCCGGGACAGGCCACTCTGGGGCCAACGTCCTGACTTTC. Translating gives CSASGTGHSGANVLTF.

The genes are TRBV2 and TRBJ1-1, with 7 bases identical to TRBD1. The CDR3 has 15 amino acids. The V and J ends lost 2 bases and 12 bases, in that order; junction bases with no gene match: 15. Germline V gives CDR1 SNHLY, CDR2 FYNNEI. In DNA, the CDR3 is TGTGCCAGCAGTGAATCCGACAGGGTGAGACTGAACCCTTTCTTT. Translated: CASSESDRVRLNPFF.

The chain carries TRBV5-1 and TRBJ2-7, with D perhaps being TRBD1 or TRBD2 (5 bases each). The CDR3 sequence is 14 residues long. Germline values: CDR1 SGHRS, CDR2 YFSETQ. V dropped 0 bases and J dropped 0 bases, with 7 bases sitting between them. The CDR3 DNA sequence: TGCGCCAGCAGCTTGGGGGACGGCTCCTACGAGCAGTACTTC. Its translation: CASSLGDGSYEQYF.